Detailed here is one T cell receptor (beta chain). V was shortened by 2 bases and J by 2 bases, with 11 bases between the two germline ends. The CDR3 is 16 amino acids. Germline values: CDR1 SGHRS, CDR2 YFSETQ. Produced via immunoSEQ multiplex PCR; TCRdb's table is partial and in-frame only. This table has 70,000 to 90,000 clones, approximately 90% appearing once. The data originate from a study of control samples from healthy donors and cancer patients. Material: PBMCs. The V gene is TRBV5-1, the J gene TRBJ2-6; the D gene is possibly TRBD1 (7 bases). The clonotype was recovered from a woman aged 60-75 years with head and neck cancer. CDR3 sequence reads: CASSLQGTPGANVLTF. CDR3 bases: TGCGCCAGCAGCTTACAGGGGACTCCTGGGGCCAACGTCCTGACTTTC.